This TCR beta chain is drawn from a study of blood T cell repertoires in COVID-19. Whole-study context: The samples span acute and convalescent COVID-19 from the United States, Italy and Spain. T cells, B-cell-depleted T cells, or PBMCs provided the cDNA or gDNA that served as material.

Patients in Seattle were enrolled during active infection, then followed longitudinally. In this sample, this clone turned up a few times. Original handling: Reference gene primer amplification yielded estimated nucleated cell counts. Only in-frame clones appear in the TCRdb table, and some are missing; sequencing was by immunoSEQ multiplex PCR. That table supplies the V and J calls and clone size; D and trimming were determined from the DNA. Among fewer than 350,000 clones listed, about 86% were seen once. The CDR3 has 15 residues. V lost 4 bases, J lost 8 bases, and 7 bases stayed unmatched. Germline assignment: CDR1 ENHRY and CDR2 SYGVKD.

This chain links TRBV10-3 with TRBJ1-5; 11 nucleotides agree with TRBD1. The sequence was collected from a woman aged 30 to 39 with COVID-19, enrolled during active disease. Sequencing was done on a sample of peripheral blood. CDR3 DNA sequence: TGTGCCATCAGTGCGCGGACAGGGGGCGCGGAGCCCCAGCATTTT. As protein: CAISARTGGAEPQHF.